The T cell receptor (beta chain) described here comes from a study of radiation and T cells in renal cell carcinoma (dated by TCRdb to the early 2020s). For the study in its entirety: The samples were obtained from a clinical trial, where primary renal cell carcinomas were treated with 15 Gy stereotactic body radiation therapy and then removed by nephrectomy 4 weeks afterward. Across all 50 or so samples, 4,016,671 unique CDR3 nucleotide sequences, encoding about 2,700,000 unique CDR3 amino acid sequences, were identified. A total of 50 to 60 samples underwent TCR beta sequencing, made up of roughly 26 tumors and around 27 peripheral blood samples.

The meaning of the sample's time point label: blood 2 weeks post-SBRT. In the paper's terms, the treatment or condition label means: 15 Gy SBRT to primary tumor, nephrectomy 4 weeks later. To follow tumor-enriched clonotypes, serial peripheral blood was collected from radiation-treated patients at baseline and at 2 weeks and 4 weeks after SBRT. All patients had renal cell carcinoma with clear cell pathology. Genomic DNA for TCR sequencing was prepared using the QIAamp DNA Blood Mini Kit (Qiagen). The analyses included only samples that passed all quality control checks. V is shortened by 8 bases, J by 9 bases, and the region joining them spans 17 bases. As encoded in the germline V gene, CDR1 is MNHEY while CDR2 is SVGAGI. There are 14 amino acids in the CDR3, from cysteine to phenylalanine inclusive. The DNA shown is the 42-base CDR3, in frame from base 1. Paper-wide results and their limitations: No pretreatment tumor biopsies were available, so the baseline intratumoral presence of clonotypes could not be determined. With a single-armed trial design, the study had no way to address how radiation dose or scheduling affects the TCR repertoire. Dynamics of the blood repertoire were not tracked past 4 weeks after treatment. In blood, the top tumor clonotypes increased between baseline and 2 weeks post-radiation and then shrank by 4 weeks, which suggests that tumor-resident clones expanded only transiently.

This clone has just one count. Its cognate antigen has yet to be identified. No qualities accompany the bases; no much larger clone lies one base away. TCR beta libraries were generated from genomic DNA with the immunoSEQ kit, following the manufacturer's recommendations. To prepare libraries, a first multiplex PCR with proprietary primers was run, followed by a second PCR that added unique barcodes, and a bead cleanup was done after each round. A kit-provided positive control reaction and a negative control reaction were included in every sample batch. The final libraries underwent checking on an Agilent 4200 TapeStation D1000 ScreenTape, volumetric pooling, and quantification by qPCR. Sequencing ran on an Illumina NextSeq500 with a MidOutput 150-cycle cartridge, using 156 Read1 and 15 Index1 cycles with kit custom primers. The pooled library was loaded at 1.0 pM, and around 18% PhiX control was spiked in. In the original analysis: The vendor-processed data were analyzed in R, and a clonotype was defined as all T cells that share the same CDR3 nucleotide sequence. For clone abundance analyses, frequencies were normalized to the 10,000 most abundant clones in each sample. Public T cell clones, which averaged fewer than five per sample, were removed prior to analysis. Tumor-enriched and baseline blood-enriched clonotypes were defined by at least a 32-fold difference in abundance between compartments. A beta-binomial differential abundance model was applied to find clonotypes that expanded or contracted between blood time points. Similarity between tumor and blood repertoires was quantified using the Baroni-Urbani and Buser coefficient, and groups were compared with two-tailed Wilcoxon tests in R. TCRdb took this table from immuneACCESS and kept in-frame rearrangements with V and J called. Such tables lack part of the clones; where checked against another copy, unresolved V genes explain under half of the gap, and the rest is unexplained. V, J and clone size are those of that table, while D and trimming were read from the DNA. This sample lists 70,000 or so clones; about 81% were detected once. The leading ten clones occupy roughly 6% of the sample.

The chain links TRBV6-5 with TRBJ1-6; TRBD1 is a possible D gene, resting on 5 matching bases. This material consisted of blood, taken from a patient whose treatment included radiotherapy and nephrectomy. The source of this sequence is a man in his fifties or sixties with renal cell carcinoma. The CDR3 sequence is CASGVRGAASPLHF. The DNA sequence follows: TGTGCCAGCGGGGTACGTGGGGCGGCTTCACCCCTCCACTTT.